One and the same sample provided the 6 T cell receptor beta chains below, sequenced in a study of long-term antiretroviral therapy in people with HIV. This was the immunoSEQ v3.0 assay at survey level. Measured with immunoSEQ multiplex PCR; TCRdb has only the in-frame clones, and not every one. The data contain under 30,000 clones, around four fifths of them singletons. The material sequenced was unsorted PBMCs, taken 0.8 years before starting antiretroviral therapy. These receptors all come from a man between 18 and 35 years old with HIV.

The chain recombines TRBV19 with TRBJ2-4; 9 bases fit TRBD2. The CDR3 sequence is 17 residues long. Germline CDR1 LNHDA, CDR2 SQIVND (reference sequence). The ends lost 3 bases at V and 1 base at J; junction bases unmatched: 7. The CDR3 DNA sequence: TGTGCCAGTAGTATCCGTAGCGGGAGTGGGGCCAAAAACATTCAGTACTTC. Its protein is CASSIRSGSGAKNIQYF.

V is TRBV18 and J is TRBJ1-1; TRBD1 is a possible D gene (5 bases). V shed 2 bases and J shed 6 bases, with 19 bases lying between them. The CDR3 loop spans 16 amino acids. Germline V gene sequence: CDR1 KGHSH, CDR2 LQKENI. The CDR3 region has the DNA TGTGCCAGCTCACCATTGGGTACAGGCCAAGGGGCTGAAGCTTTCTTT. Translation gives CASSPLGTGQGAEAFF.

J is TRBJ2-7 and V is TRBV27, with D perhaps given as TRBD1 or TRBD2 (5 bases each). Trimming stripped 5 bases from V and 5 bases from J, with 16 bases between. CDR3 length: 14 amino acids. The germline V gene encodes CDR1 MNHEY and CDR2 SMNVEV (reference sequence). The CDR3 spells CASSVIDSSDEQYF. In DNA form, the CDR3 reads TGTGCCAGCAGTGTGATCGACAGTAGCGACGAGCAGTACTTC.

The rearrangement uses TRBV30 and TRBJ1-5; D unclear. Germline lookup yields CDR1 GTSNPN and CDR2 SVGIG (reference sequence). V was shortened by 1 base and J by 3 bases, with 13 bases between the two germline ends. The CDR3 has 15 amino acids. The CDR3 region has the DNA TGTGCCTGGAGTGCCTTAGGGAGGAACAATCAGCCCCAGCATTTT. Protein product: CAWSALGRNNQPQHF.

The CDR3 loop is CASTRGRGGGSNTGELFF. The CDR3 DNA sequence: TGTGCCAGTACACGAGGGAGGGGGGGAGGGTCAAACACCGGGGAGCTGTTTTTT. The chain employs TRBV19 and TRBJ2-2, with D possibly being TRBD2 (7 bases). The CDR3 is made up of 18 amino acids. V was cut by 7 bases and J by 2 bases, with 23 bases left in between. CDR1 and CDR2 from the germline V gene are LNHDA and SQIVND (reference sequence).

This chain joins TRBV2 and TRBJ2-7; D unclear. This CDR3 comprises 11 residues. Germline V gene lookup returns CDR1 SNHLY and CDR2 FYNNEI. Trimming took off 8 bases at V and 5 bases at J, with 10 bases between the two ends. In nucleotides, the CDR3 is TGTGCCAGCGGTCAGTATAACGAGCAGTACTTC. It translates to CASGQYNEQYF.